This record concerns one TCR beta chain sequence. Its target is unknown. This record belongs to a study of response to subunit inactivated influenza vaccine. Study observations and caveats: It was the authors' suggestion that each seasonal influenza vaccination recruits few new T cells.

Germline assignment: CDR1 SEHNR and CDR2 FQNEAQ (reference sequence). There are 15 residues in the CDR3. Trimming removed 4 bases from V and 3 bases from J; junction bases left unmatched: 4. TCRdb analysed the RT-PCR reads with MiXCR anew, one entry per CDR3 protein. The profile covers about half a million distinct CDR3 sequences, with approximately 11% appearing a single time and over 9.5% taken by the ten largest. This TCR was sampled from a man aged 45-60 years who received an inactivated influenza vaccine. The sequencing used PBMCs from blood, collected 40 to 50 days after vaccination. The chain has TRBV7-9 and TRBJ2-3, with 10 nucleotides matching TRBD1. CDR3 loop: CASSSWTGGTDTQYF. The CDR3 DNA sequence: TGTGCCAGCAGCTCCTGGACAGGGGGAACAGATACGCAGTATTTT.